The 18 T cell receptor beta chains below come from one sample, sequenced in a study of T cells of healthy individuals. TCRdb used MiXCR to reprocess the 5' RACE reads, holding one entry per CDR3 protein. Of 85,000 to 100,000 distinct CDR3 sequences listed, 17% are singletons. These receptors all stem from a human donor in good health.

This clonotype has just a few counts. This chain links TRBV5-8 with TRBJ2-3; no clear D. Germline V gene lookup returns CDR1 SGHTS and CDR2 YDEGEE. The CDR3 covers 15 residues. Trimming stripped 5 bases from V and 0 bases from J, with 13 bases between. The CDR3 DNA reads TGTGCCAGCAGACAGACCTATATTAGCACAGATACGCAGTATTTT. Translating gives CASRQTYISTDTQYF.

This CDR3 is CASSLRGANEQFF. CDR3 bases: TGTGCCAGCAGCTTAAGGGGAGCGAATGAGCAGTTCTTC. The chain couples TRBV7-3 to TRBJ2-1; D is possibly TRBD2 (5 bases). In germline, CDR1 is SGHTA, CDR2 FQGTGA. This CDR3 has 13 residues. Trimming stripped 1 base from V and 7 bases from J, with 8 bases between.

The J gene is TRBJ2-7, the V gene TRBV6-5; D is unresolved. The germline CDR1 and CDR2 sequences are MNHEY and SVGAGI. Trimming removed 2 bases at V and 7 bases at J, with 12 bases between. This CDR3 is 13 amino acids long. Here the CDR3 DNA reads TGTGCCAGCAGTTACCGGTACAGCTTGGAGCAGTACTTC. Translating it yields CASSYRYSLEQYF.

The chain combines TRBV5-1 with TRBJ1-4; no clear D gene. The CDR3 is 15 residues long. V dropped 1 base and J dropped 6 bases, with 13 bases sitting between them. Germline V lookup: CDR1 SGHRS, CDR2 YFSETQ. CDR3: CASSLFGLRDEKLFF. CDR3 nucleotides: TGCGCCAGCAGCTTGTTTGGCCTTAGGGATGAAAAACTGTTTTTT.

V and J are TRBV7-9 and TRBJ2-5; 7 bases map to TRBD1. The CDR3 loop spans 14 amino acids. V lost 4 bases to trimming and J lost 3 bases; unmatched junction nucleotides: 5. The germline V gene has CDR1 SEHNR and CDR2 FQNEAQ (reference sequence). Written as DNA, the CDR3 is TGTGCCAGCAGCTACCGGGACAGCAAAGAGACCCAGTACTTC. Translated, it gives CASSYRDSKETQYF.

This clonotype was counted only a few times. The chain links TRBV20-1 to TRBJ2-1; 7 bases map to TRBD2. After removal of 0 bases from V and 6 bases from J, the junction contained 8 bases not matched to a gene. Per the germline V gene, CDR1 is DFQATT and CDR2 is SNEGSKA (reference sequence). There are 15 residues in the CDR3. CDR3 sequence reads: CSARDPAGEVNEQFF. For the CDR3, the DNA is TGCAGTGCTAGAGATCCGGCGGGAGAGGTCAATGAGCAGTTCTTC.

The DNA for the CDR3 is TGTGCCAGCAGCATCCCCGGGGTTCGGCCCCAGCATTTT. Encoded protein: CASSIPGVRPQHF. This sequence joins TRBV21-1 and TRBJ1-5; TRBD1 reflects the table's D call only, with no check against the DNA. TRBV21-1 is recorded as a pseudogene. This CDR3 spans 13 amino acids.

This clonotype was seen repeatedly, ten times or more. The chain combines TRBV6-2 or TRBV6-3 with TRBJ2-5, with 7 bases that match TRBD1. The junction had 10 bases not matched to a gene; V was cut back by 7 bases and J by 5 bases. This CDR3 is 14 amino acids long. The germline V gene has CDR1 MNHEY and CDR2 SVGEGT. The CDR3 bases are TGTGCCAGCATCCCCGGGACAGAAGGGGAGACCCAGTACTTC. Its translation is CASIPGTEGETQYF.

The CDR3 region has the DNA TGCGCCAGCAGCCAAGAGAGGCAGGGATCGCGCGGCTACACCTTC. Its protein product is CASSQERQGSRGYTF. The chain is built from TRBV4-3 and TRBJ1-2; tentative D call: TRBD1 (5 bases). The CDR3 is made up of 15 amino acids. Germline loops: CDR1 LGHNA, CDR2 YSLEER. Trimming took off 0 bases at V and 8 bases at J, with 16 bases between the two ends.

This clonotype occurred many times. V usage is TRBV9 and J usage is TRBJ2-5, with TRBD1 matching 7 bases. Germline trimming cut 4 bases from V and 1 base from J; bases unmatched to any gene: 1. Per germline, CDR1 SGDLS and CDR2 YYNGEE. The CDR3 totals 13 residues. CDR3 sequence reads: CASSRTGQETQYF. The CDR3 DNA follows: TGTGCCAGCAGCAGGACAGGCCAAGAGACCCAGTACTTC. The full variable domain, with the rest looked up from reference TRBV9 and TRBJ2-5, is DSGVTQTPKHLITATGQRVTLRCSPRSGDLSVYWYQQSLDQGLQFLIQYYNGEERAKGNILERFSAQQFPDLHSELNLSSLELGDSALYFCASSRTGQETQYFGPGTRLLVL.

This clonotype has a handful of counts. J is TRBJ2-2 and V is TRBV5-6; D gene ambiguous. The CDR3 is 13 residues long. V shed 1 base and J shed 7 bases, with 8 bases lying between them. Germline V CDR1 and CDR2: SGHDT, YYEEEE. The CDR3 reads CASSLTDGGELFF. The CDR3 region has the DNA TGTGCCAGCAGCTTGACTGATGGCGGGGAGCTGTTTTTT.

V gene TRBV6-5 combines with J gene TRBJ1-1; D unresolved. The CDR3 loop spans 15 amino acids. V was trimmed by 0 bases and J by 0 bases, leaving 8 bases between them. The germline V gene has CDR1 MNHEY and CDR2 SVGAGI. The CDR3 here is CASSYSDLLNTEAFF. In DNA form, the CDR3 reads TGTGCCAGCAGTTACTCGGACCTATTGAACACTGAAGCTTTCTTT.

This clonotype was picked up a small number of times. J is TRBJ2-1 and V is TRBV20-1, with D perhaps TRBD2 (6 bases). V was pared by 1 base and J by 8 bases, with 15 bases between. The length of the CDR3 is 14 residues. CDR1 and CDR2 (germline): DFQATT, SNEGSKA (reference sequence). CDR3 nucleotide sequence: TGCAGTGCTAGAGCCGGGACTGATGTCGATGAGCAGTTCTTC. This sequence encodes CSARAGTDVDEQFF.

The chain has TRBV4-3 and TRBJ1-3; TRBD1 is a possible D gene (5 bases). The CDR3 runs 16 residues. Germline V CDR1 and CDR2: LGHNA, YSLEER. V was trimmed by 1 base and J by 0 bases, leaving 10 bases between them. CDR3 DNA sequence: TGCGCCAGCAGCCAAGGACAGACGAGCTCTGGAAACACCATATATTTT. Translating gives CASSQGQTSSGNTIYF.

The sample holds one count of this clonotype. DNA for the CDR3: TGTGCCAGCAGTTTAGAGGCGGGAGGTATCTACAATGAGCAGTTCTTC. Translation: CASSLEAGGIYNEQFF. The rearrangement links TRBV12-3 or TRBV12-4 to TRBJ2-1; 8 bases map to TRBD2. The CDR3 covers 16 residues. Losses at the gene ends were 1 base for V and 3 bases for J; bases not matched to a gene: 5.

This clonotype appeared many times. The chain uses TRBV28 and TRBJ1-5, with D perhaps matching TRBD1 (6 bases). Trimming pared 10 bases from V and 2 bases from J, leaving 12 bases between. The CDR3 spans 13 residues. Germline V gene data show CDR1 as MDHEN and CDR2 as SYDVKM. This chain's CDR3 is CAIRGLRNQPQHF. For the CDR3, the DNA is TGTGCCATAAGGGGGTTGCGCAATCAGCCCCAGCATTTT.

This clonotype was seen more than once but under ten times. The CDR3 nucleotides are TGTGCCAGCAGCGTGGACGCAAGGGAAGAGCAGTACTTC. Protein: CASSVDAREEQYF. V gene TRBV9 combines with J gene TRBJ2-7; D unresolved. CDR3 length equals 13 residues. V shed 2 bases and J shed 7 bases, with 13 bases lying between them. The germline V gene encodes CDR1 SGDLS and CDR2 YYNGEE.

The chain couples TRBV18 to TRBJ1-5, with 10 positions matching TRBD1. There are 15 residues in the CDR3. With 10 bases clipped from V and 5 bases from J, the junction kept 11 bases outside the gene matches. CDR1 KGHSH and CDR2 LQKENI come from the germline V gene. For the CDR3, the DNA is TGTGCCACCCGGCGGGGACAGGGGTGGGATCAGCCCCAGCATTTT. Its translation: CATRRGQGWDQPQHF.